The 27 T cell receptor beta chains below were found in one sample sequenced in a study of blood T cell repertoires in COVID-19. Sequencing used immunoSEQ multiplex PCR; TCRdb keeps in-frame clones, though not all of them. The sample has some 87,000 clones, roughly 80% seen once. Specimen: peripheral blood. These receptors all stem from a man aged 80 or over with active or convalescent COVID-19.

Remarks on this clone: The same CDR3 arises from other DNA sequences in this sample as well. This chain joins TRBV9 and TRBJ1-1; no firm D call. Germline-derived CDR1 and CDR2 are SGDLS and YYNGEE. Trimming removed 0 bases at V and 2 bases at J, with 5 bases between. The CDR3 runs 13 residues. The CDR3 region is CASSVAVNTEAFF. The DNA for the CDR3 is TGTGCCAGCAGCGTAGCCGTAAACACTGAAGCTTTCTTT.

The chain links TRBV2 to TRBJ1-6, with unresolved D. CDR3 size: 16 residues. The V end lost 4 bases, the J end lost 10 bases, and 20 bases lay between the germline ends. Germline CDR1 SNHLY, CDR2 FYNNEI. This chain's CDR3 is CASSVGGRAIGSPLHF. The CDR3 nucleotides read TGTGCCAGCAGTGTCGGAGGGCGGGCTATTGGGTCACCCCTCCACTTT.

This sequence joins TRBV19 and TRBJ2-5; the match to TRBD2 covers 8 bases. CDR1 and CDR2 (germline): LNHDA, SQIVND (reference sequence). The CDR3 spans 15 residues. Unmatched junction bases numbered 6, after V lost 6 bases and J lost 0 bases. The CDR3 nucleotides are TGTGCCAGTAGGAGTAGCGGGGCGTACCAAGAGACCCAGTACTTC. This sequence encodes CASRSSGAYQETQYF.

The chain combines TRBV4-3 with TRBJ2-7; D might be TRBD2 (6 bases). Germline lookup yields CDR1 LGHNA and CDR2 YSLEER. V gave up 4 bases and J gave up 1 base, with 8 bases separating them. The CDR3 is 13 amino acids. CDR3 loop: CASSRGGSYEQYF. The CDR3, as DNA: TGCGCCAGCAGCCGAGGAGGGTCCTACGAGCAGTACTTC.

The CDR3 here is CASRPTGVSSPLHF. CDR3 in DNA: TGTGCCAGCAGACCGACAGGGGTCAGTTCACCCCTCCACTTT. The gene calls are TRBV2 and TRBJ1-6; 8 positions match TRBD1. The CDR3 is made up of 14 amino acids. Trimming removed 6 bases from V and 9 bases from J; junction bases left unmatched: 7. Germline values: CDR1 SNHLY, CDR2 FYNNEI.

J is TRBJ2-2 and V is TRBV11-2, with D perhaps TRBD1 (5 bases). V was clipped by 3 bases and J by 4 bases, with 9 bases between them. Germline loops: CDR1 SGHAT, CDR2 FQNNGV. The CDR3 consists of 14 residues. The CDR3 coding sequence is TGTGCCAGCAGCTTTTCCCAGGGCACCGGGGAGCTGTTTTTT. It specifies CASSFSQGTGELFF.

Details on this clone: This is likely a read error, given that the CDR3 carries no conserved phenylalanine or tryptophan at its end. The DNA is left out, because the CDR3 cannot be placed on it with certainty; the CDR3 is given as TCRdb lists it. The rearrangement links TRBV21-1 to TRBJ1-1; the table names TRBD1, a call not compared with the DNA. TRBV21-1 is marked as a pseudogene. The CDR3 is 10 amino acids in total, end residues counted. The chain's CDR3 is CASSNDRAVV.

V and J are TRBV10-3 and TRBJ2-7; 8 bases are shared with TRBD1. Germline-derived CDR1 and CDR2 are ENHRY and SYGVKD. The CDR3 spans 15 residues. V was pared by 2 bases and J by 4 bases, with 7 bases of the junction left unmatched. The chain's CDR3 is CAISEVQGVRYEQYF. DNA of the CDR3: TGTGCCATCAGTGAGGTACAGGGGGTTAGGTACGAGCAGTACTTC.

J is TRBJ1-5 and V is TRBV5-6; D is possibly TRBD1 (6 bases). CDR3 size: 15 residues. CDR1 and CDR2 (germline): SGHDT, YYEEEE. Trimming took 5 bases from V and 2 from J, leaving 14 bases between them. Here the CDR3 DNA reads TGTGCCAGCAGTTACTACCCAGGGGGCAATCAGCCCCAGCATTTT. Translating it yields CASSYYPGGNQPQHF.

The chain employs TRBV6-2 or TRBV6-3 and TRBJ1-1; D not certain. This CDR3 spans 14 amino acids. Germline-derived CDR1 and CDR2 are MNHEY and SVGEGT. Trimming took 2 bases from V and 11 from J, leaving 18 bases between them. This CDR3 reads CASSYGRQVPSAFF. The CDR3 DNA reads TGTGCCAGCAGTTACGGTCGGCAGGTCCCATCGGCTTTCTTT.

This chain connects TRBV10-2 to TRBJ2-1; D remains unclear. Per the germline V gene, CDR1 is WSHSY and CDR2 is SAAADI. CDR3 length: 11 residues. V lost 3 bases and J lost 7, with 4 bases in between. CDR3 nucleotides: TGCGCCAGCAGTGATCGGAATGAGCAGTTCTTC. Protein sequence: CASSDRNEQFF.

V and J are TRBV5-6 and TRBJ1-2; TRBD1 agrees at 12 bases. The CDR3 contains 14 residues. CDR1 SGHDT and CDR2 YYEEEE come from the germline V gene. V dropped 3 bases and J dropped 8; count of bases not matched to a gene: 5. CDR3 nucleotides: TGTGCCAGCAGCTCCCGGGACAGGGGGCAAGGCTACACCTTC. It yields the protein CASSSRDRGQGYTF.

The chain has TRBV27 and TRBJ1-5; TRBD1 agrees at 8 bases. V lost 3 bases and J lost 4; bases outside the gene matches: 5. There are 15 residues in the CDR3. CDR1 and CDR2 (germline): MNHEY, SMNVEV (reference sequence). The CDR3 loop is CASSLDRALNQPQHF. CDR3 DNA: TGTGCCAGCAGTTTGGACAGGGCCCTAAATCAGCCCCAGCATTTT.

This chain uses TRBV2 with TRBJ2-1; D remains ambiguous. Between the trimmed V and J ends, which lost 6 bases and 5 bases, there was a span of 11 bases. The CDR3 contains 13 residues. Germline CDR1 reads SNHLY; CDR2 reads FYNNEI. The CDR3 region has the DNA TGTGCCAGCAGGGGTCCTAGGAACAATGAGCAGTTCTTC. This sequence encodes CASRGPRNNEQFF.

This rearrangement joins TRBV19 to TRBJ1-1; 11 bases align to TRBD1. Losses at the gene ends were 6 bases for V and 3 bases for J; bases not matched to a gene: 9. This CDR3 has 16 residues. In germline, CDR1 is LNHDA, CDR2 SQIVND (reference sequence). This chain's CDR3 is CASRGTGGKGDTEAFF. The CDR3 bases are TGTGCCAGTAGAGGGACAGGGGGTAAAGGGGACACTGAAGCTTTCTTT.

The rearrangement joins TRBV5-1 to TRBJ1-2; possibly TRBD1 for D (6 bases). The length of the CDR3 is 14 residues. The germline V gene encodes CDR1 SGHRS and CDR2 YFSETQ. The germline V and J ends were trimmed by 1 base and 8 bases, with 15 bases remaining between them. CDR3: CASSLTGPVRGYTF. In DNA, the CDR3 is TGCGCCAGCAGCTTGACAGGGCCGGTTCGAGGCTACACCTTC.

This clone was observed a few times. This chain links TRBV5-1 with TRBJ2-1; TRBD1 matches 7 bases. The CDR3 spans 14 residues. Germline V gene data show CDR1 as SGHRS and CDR2 as YFSETQ. After removal of 1 base from V and 6 bases from J, the junction contained 4 bases not matched to a gene. The CDR3 DNA reads TGCGCCAGCAGCTTGTTCCGGGACAGCAATGAGCAGTTCTTC. Translating gives CASSLFRDSNEQFF.

The chain is built from TRBV28 and TRBJ1-2; D might be TRBD1 (6 bases). The germline CDR1 and CDR2 sequences are MDHEN and SYDVKM. The CDR3 contains 14 residues. V dropped 6 bases and J dropped 2 bases, with 13 bases sitting between them. The CDR3 is CASRPYRENYGYTF. In DNA, the CDR3 is TGTGCCAGCAGGCCCTACAGGGAGAACTATGGCTACACCTTC.

This clone was counted once. V and J are TRBV27 and TRBJ1-2; 8 bases line up with TRBD1. V shed 4 bases, J shed 4 bases, and the junction held 2 bases outside the gene matches. Germline V gene data show CDR1 as MNHEY and CDR2 as SMNVEV (reference sequence). CDR3 length: 13 amino acids. CDR3: CASSSGQGYGYTF. The DNA of the CDR3 is TGTGCCAGCAGTTCCGGACAGGGCTATGGCTACACCTTC.

This clone was observed a handful of times. This chain joins TRBV11-2 and TRBJ1-3; D is unresolved. Trimming shortened V by 5 bases and J by 4 bases, and 3 bases separated the two germline ends. The germline V gene encodes CDR1 SGHAT and CDR2 FQNNGV. This CDR3 has 11 amino acids. CDR3 sequence reads: CASSPGNTIYF. The CDR3 bases are TGTGCCAGCAGCCCGGGAAACACCATATATTTT.

A word on this clone: This same CDR3 is encoded by further DNA sequences in the sample. This rearrangement joins TRBV7-8 to TRBJ2-7; a weak D match, TRBD1 (5 bases). V dropped 5 bases and J dropped 1 base, with 15 bases sitting between them. Germline V gene sequence: CDR1 SGHVS, CDR2 FQNEAQ. This CDR3 comprises 15 residues. The CDR3 bases are TGTGCCAGCAGCCACGGACAAGGTCCTTCCTACGAGCAGTACTTC. Its protein product is CASSHGQGPSYEQYF.

The V gene is TRBV2, the J gene TRBJ1-5; TRBD1 agrees at 7 bases. The CDR3 covers 15 residues. V lost 3 bases, J lost 2 bases, and 4 bases stayed unmatched. From germline, CDR1 is SNHLY and CDR2 FYNNEI. CDR3: CASSEVRGGNQPQHF. The CDR3 nucleotides are TGTGCCAGCAGTGAGGTCAGGGGGGGCAATCAGCCCCAGCATTTT.

The V call is TRBV6-5, the J call TRBJ1-1, with D unclear. The CDR3 runs to 15 residues. Germline lookup yields CDR1 MNHEY and CDR2 SVGAGI. V lost 8 bases and J 3 bases, leaving 19 bases between the germline ends. The CDR3 loop is CASAPGEGLDTEAFF. CDR3 nucleotide sequence: TGTGCCAGCGCCCCCGGGGAGGGATTAGACACTGAAGCTTTCTTT.

The chain has TRBV5-6 and TRBJ2-3; 12 positions match TRBD2. The CDR3 contains 15 residues. CDR1 and CDR2 (germline): SGHDT, YYEEEE. V was clipped by 4 bases and J by 4 bases; unmatched bases: 4. CDR3 sequence (DNA): TGTGCCAGCAGCCCCCCTAGCGGGGGGGCAGATACGCAGTATTTT. Its protein is CASSPPSGGADTQYF.

The rearrangement joins TRBV3-1 (or the pseudogene TRBV3-2) to TRBJ2-5; D might be TRBD1 (5 bases). V was pared by 2 bases and J by 10 bases, with 17 bases between. Germline loops: CDR1 LGHDT, CDR2 YNNKEL (reference sequence). There are 14 residues in the CDR3. The CDR3: CASSQFGLGPGQYF. For the CDR3, the DNA is TGTGCCAGCAGCCAATTCGGGTTGGGGCCGGGCCAGTACTTC.

The genes are TRBV11-3 and TRBJ2-2; D might be TRBD2 (5 bases). Germline CDR1 reads SGHNT; CDR2 reads YENEEA. The CDR3 runs to 19 residues. Between the trimmed V and J ends, which lost 4 bases and 3 bases, there was a span of 24 bases. CDR3 region: CASSWGRLGDLFDTGELFF. In DNA, the CDR3 is TGTGCCAGCAGCTGGGGTCGACTCGGGGATTTGTTTGACACCGGGGAGCTGTTTTTT.

The V gene is TRBV6-5, the J gene TRBJ1-5, with D maybe TRBD1 (5 bases). CDR3 size: 13 residues. Per the germline V gene, CDR1 is MNHEY and CDR2 is SVGAGI. The V end lost 10 bases, the J end lost 1 base, and 11 bases lay between the germline ends. The CDR3: CATTRGSNQPQHF. CDR3 DNA sequence: TGTGCCACGACTCGGGGGAGCAATCAGCCCCAGCATTTT.